Included here is one TCR beta chain sequence, with context. The antigen is unknown. The CDR3 has 14 residues. Between the trimmed V and J ends, which lost 0 bases and 3 bases, there was a span of 9 bases. Germline CDR1 and CDR2: SGHRS and YFSETQ. The data originate from a study of T cell responses to AZD1222 COVID-19 vaccine. Study-wide results and limits: Distributed over spike, vaccine-associated CD4 TCRs predominated at 160-218 and 743-854. In all cases, repertoires were sampled only after the peak T cell response. Nearly half of unique spike-specific TCRs reportedly avoided B.1.351 and B.1.1.7 mutated regions. Donor demographics were predominantly white British with a female majority; clonal diversity may be underestimated.

Here immunoSEQ multiplex PCR was the method, and the copy in TCRdb shows in-frame clones only, minus some. Here the sample spans about 96,000 clones, 80% to 90% being singletons. The clonotype originates from an adult in good health. This rearrangement joins TRBV5-1 to TRBJ1-2, with TRBD1 as a possible D gene (5 bases). The sequencing here drew on peripheral blood, taken on day 0 of AZD1222 vaccination. CDR3 nucleotides: TGCGCCAGCAGCTTGGCCATGGGGGACTATGGCTACACCTTC. Protein: CASSLAMGDYGYTF.